The present TCR beta chain was sequenced within a study of CD8 T cells in ankylosing spondylitis. With V trimmed by 7 bases and J by 4 bases, 15 bases remained unmatched. The CDR3 totals 16 residues. Germline V gene sequence: CDR1 PRHDT, CDR2 FYEKMQ (reference sequence). Study results and caveats: Seven to nine highly homologous variants formed a TCR beta motif that appeared characteristic of ankylosing spondylitis blood. As reported, disease-linked clones showed significant enrichment in matched ankylosing spondylitis synovial fluid. Disease-linked clones proved CD8+ and comparatively uncommon in peripheral blood.

Using quantitative 5'-RACE with molecular barcodes, the authors made TCR beta libraries. TCRdb reprocessed the 5' RACE reads via MiXCR and lists one record per CDR3 protein. The sample consists of around 180,000 distinct CDR3 sequences, around 13% of them appearing once. Concerning this clonotype: What it binds is not known.

The clonotype comes from a female donor with ankylosing spondylitis or in good health (not recorded which). The sample was blood, either unsorted or a sorted T cell fraction (not recorded which). The chain couples TRBV13 to TRBJ2-7, with 8 bases lining up with TRBD2. For the CDR3, the DNA is TGTGCCAGCACCGGTAGCGGGACCCGGGGGGGTTACGAGCAGTACTTC. Translation gives CASTGSGTRGGYEQYF. Combining the CDR3 with reference TRBV13 and TRBJ2-7 gives the whole variable domain AAGVIQSPRHLIKEKRETATLKCYPIPRHDTVYWYQQGPGQDPQFLISFYEKMQSDKGSIPDRFSAQQFSDYHSELNMSSLELGDSALYFCASTGSGTRGGYEQYFGPGTRLTVT.